This T cell receptor beta chain was found in a study of T cells in Graves' hyperthyroidism and ophthalmopathy. Researchers amplified the TCR beta CDR3 regions from RNA transcripts. The TCR CDR3 first-round RT-PCR relied on the HTBI primer set. TCRdb re-derived calls from the multiplex PCR reads in MiXCR, one entry per CDR3 protein. This table holds a few hundred thousand distinct CDR3 sequences, 11% to 15% found once. The CDR3 contains 10 residues. Trimming pared 6 bases from V and 8 bases from J, leaving 7 bases between. In germline, CDR1 is LNHDA, CDR2 SQIVND (reference sequence). There are a few counts of this clonotype.

The chain combines TRBV19 with TRBJ1-2; D unclear. The TCR comes from a middle-aged woman with Graves' hyperthyroidism. Source material: blood. Written as DNA, the CDR3 is TGTGCCAGTAGGAATGAGGGCTACACCTTC. As protein: CASRNEGYTF.